The next 15 T cell receptor beta chains were all read from a single sample in a study of PD-1 blockade in classical Hodgkin lymphoma. This table comes from immunoSEQ multiplex PCR, and its TCRdb copy is limited to in-frame clones, with some not included. The sample shows more than 35,000 clones, around 78% of them seen only once. Every patient relapsed after autologous stem cell transplantation, and brentuximab vedotin exposure varied. The specimen comprised peripheral blood mononuclear cells (PBMCs), sampled at baseline. All receptors derive from a human donor with classical Hodgkin lymphoma.

This chain links TRBV28 with TRBJ2-1; TRBD1 matches 12 bases. Germline values: CDR1 MDHEN, CDR2 SYDVKM. V lost 5 bases, J lost 8 bases, and 16 bases stayed unmatched. The CDR3 length is 18 residues. The CDR3 spells CASSAPFSGQGARDEQFF. CDR3 in DNA: TGTGCCAGCAGTGCCCCCTTTTCGGGACAGGGGGCGCGGGATGAGCAGTTCTTC. The variable domain in full, with the rest retrieved from reference TRBV28 and TRBJ2-1, is DVKVTQSSRYLVKRTGEKVFLECVQDMDHENMFWYRQDPGLGLRLIYFSYDVKMKEKGDIPEGYSVSREKKERFSLILESASTNQTSMYLCASSAPFSGQGARDEQFFGPGTRLTVL.

This clone was recorded a few times. The rearrangement joins TRBV5-6 to TRBJ2-7; D ambiguous. The CDR3 is 15 residues long. Germline V gene sequence: CDR1 SGHDT, CDR2 YYEEEE. V lost 0 bases, J lost 0 bases, and 10 bases lay in between. This chain's CDR3 is CASSLVTLDSYEQYF. CDR3 bases: TGTGCCAGCAGCTTGGTCACCCTCGACTCCTACGAGCAGTACTTC.

V gene TRBV2 combines with J gene TRBJ1-1; no clear D. The CDR3 is 15 residues long. Germline V CDR1 and CDR2: SNHLY, FYNNEI. V lost 0 bases to trimming and J lost 3 bases, with 11 bases between them. The CDR3 is CASSEALPEYTEAFF. The CDR3 DNA reads as TGTGCCAGCAGTGAAGCGCTTCCAGAGTACACTGAAGCTTTCTTT.

The chain uses TRBV27 and TRBJ2-3; D may be TRBD2 (6 bases). This CDR3 has 14 amino acids. Germline V CDR1 and CDR2: MNHEY, SMNVEV (reference sequence). The V end was cut by 6 bases, the J end by 0 bases, with 10 bases between. The CDR3 region has the DNA TGTGCCAGCAGGGCTAGCGTAAGCACAGATACGCAGTATTTT. Translation gives CASRASVSTDTQYF.

The gene calls are TRBV14 and TRBJ2-1; D possibly corresponds to TRBD1 (7 bases). This CDR3 is 16 amino acids long. The V and J ends lost 4 bases and 0 bases respectively, with 13 bases between them. Germline CDR1 SGHDN, CDR2 FVKESK. The CDR3 loop is CASSPRGVHSYNEQFF. CDR3 nucleotide sequence: TGTGCCAGCAGCCCCAGGGGGGTTCACTCCTACAATGAGCAGTTCTTC.

V is TRBV9 and J is TRBJ2-3, with a possible D match to TRBD2 (6 bases). The ends were cut back, 3 bases at V and 2 bases at J, with 13 bases in the middle. The CDR3 extends over 15 amino acids. CDR1 is SGDLS and CDR2 is YYNGEE in the germline V gene. The CDR3 nucleotides are TGTGCCAGCAGCGGAGCGGGCCTATCCACAGATACGCAGTATTTT. It encodes CASSGAGLSTDTQYF.

This clone was detected ten times or more. This rearrangement joins TRBV2 to TRBJ1-3, with a weak D call TRBD1 (5 bases). The CDR3 length is 16 residues. The V and J ends lost 7 bases and 4 bases respectively, with 20 bases between them. Germline V gene data show CDR1 as SNHLY and CDR2 as FYNNEI. The CDR3 DNA is TGTGCCAGCACCGAGTTGGCAGGGAGAGGGGGAAACACCATATATTTT. Its translation: CASTELAGRGGNTIYF. Combining the CDR3 with reference TRBV2 and TRBJ1-3 gives the whole variable domain EPEVTQTPSHQVTQMGQEVILRCVPISNHLYFYWYRQILGQKVEFLVSFYNNEISEKSEIFDDQFSVERPDGSNFTLKIRSTKLEDSAMYFCASTELAGRGGNTIYFGEGSWLTVV.

The gene calls are TRBV7-2 and TRBJ2-1; 12 nucleotides align to TRBD2. Per the germline V gene, CDR1 is SGHTA and CDR2 is FQGNSA. CDR3 size: 15 residues. V shed 7 bases, J shed 4 bases, and the junction held 5 bases outside the gene matches. In nucleotides, the CDR3 is TGTGCCAGCACCAGACTAGCGGGAGAATACAATGAGCAGTTCTTC. The encoded protein is CASTRLAGEYNEQFF.

The rearrangement links TRBV4-1 to TRBJ1-3, with TRBD1 as a possible D gene (5 bases). This CDR3 has 16 residues. CDR1 is MGHRA and CDR2 is YSYEKL in the germline V gene. With 0 bases removed from V and 4 bases from J, the gap between germline ends came to 13 bases. CDR3 in amino acids: CASSQEGVGVGNTIYF. CDR3 bases: TGCGCCAGCAGCCAAGAAGGGGTCGGGGTCGGAAACACCATATATTTT.

The rearrangement joins TRBV21-1 to TRBJ2-2. TRBV21-1 is termed a pseudogene. This CDR3 region has 19 residues. The chain's CDR3 is CASSKDRGTQAQNTGELFF. In DNA form, the CDR3 reads TGTGCCAGCAGCAAAGACCGGGGCACACAGGCGCAGAACACCGGGGAGCTGTTTTTT.

J is TRBJ2-2 and V is TRBV7-6; D not certain. The CDR3 is made up of 12 amino acids. Germline V gene sequence: CDR1 SGHVS, CDR2 FNYEAQ. The germline V and J ends were trimmed by 5 bases and 6 bases, with 7 bases remaining between them. CDR3 bases: TGTGCCAGCAGCCCAGGCCCCGGGGAGCTGTTTTTT. Its protein product is CASSPGPGELFF.

This clone has only a few counts. The chain is built from TRBV10-3 and TRBJ1-3, with a tentative D call TRBD1 (5 bases). The CDR3 contains 14 residues. Germline V CDR1 and CDR2: ENHRY, SYGVKD. The V and J ends lost 10 bases and 1 base respectively, with 14 bases between them. The CDR3 DNA reads as TGTGCCACCGGGCGGGGCCTTTCTGGAAACACCATATATTTT. Its translation is CATGRGLSGNTIYF.

The chain combines TRBV27 with TRBJ2-5; D is undetermined. From germline, CDR1 is MNHEY and CDR2 SMNVEV (reference sequence). The CDR3 spans 14 residues. V was trimmed by 4 bases and J by 5 bases, leaving 14 bases between them. The CDR3 region is CASSSQTTRETQYF. The CDR3 DNA reads TGTGCCAGCAGTTCTCAAACAACTCGGGAGACCCAGTACTTC.

The V call is TRBV29-1, the J call TRBJ2-5, with D perhaps TRBD2 (7 bases). The V end lost 1 base, the J end lost 5 bases, and 11 bases lay between the germline ends. The germline V gene has CDR1 SQVTM and CDR2 ANQGSEA. The CDR3 loop spans 13 amino acids. CDR3 sequence (DNA): TGCAGCGTTGAAGTGGGAGGGGGTGAGACCCAGTACTTC. Encoded protein: CSVEVGGGETQYF. Full variable domain (missing parts from reference TRBV29-1 and TRBJ2-5): SAVISQKPSRDICQRGTSLTIQCQVDSQVTMMFWYRQQPGQSLTLIATANQGSEATYESGFVIDKFPISRPNLTFSTLTVSNMSPEDSSIYLCSVEVGGGETQYFGPGTRLLVL.

This chain connects TRBV19 to TRBJ2-4; tentative D call: TRBD1 (6 bases). V was pared by 4 bases and J by 13 bases, with 11 bases between. CDR1 is LNHDA, CDR2 SQIVND, per germline (reference sequence). The CDR3 contains 11 residues. CDR3 nucleotide sequence: TGTGCCAGTAGTAACACAGGGTTACAGTACTTC. This translates into CASSNTGLQYF. The variable domain in full, completed from reference TRBV19 and TRBJ2-4, reads DGGITQSPKYLFRKEGQNVTLSCEQNLNHDAMYWYRQDPGQGLRLIYYSQIVNDFQKGDIAEGYSVSREKKESFPLTVTSAQKNPTAFYLCASSNTGLQYFGAGTRLSVL.